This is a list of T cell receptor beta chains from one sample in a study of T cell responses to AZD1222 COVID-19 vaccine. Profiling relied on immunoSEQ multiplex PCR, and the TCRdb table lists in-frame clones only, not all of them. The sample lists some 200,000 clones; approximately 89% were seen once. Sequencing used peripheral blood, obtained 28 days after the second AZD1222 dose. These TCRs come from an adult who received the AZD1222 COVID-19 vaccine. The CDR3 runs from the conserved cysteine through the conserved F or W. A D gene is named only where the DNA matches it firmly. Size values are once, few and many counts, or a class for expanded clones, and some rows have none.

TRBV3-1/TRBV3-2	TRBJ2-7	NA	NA	CASSQGLTYEQYF	TGTGCCAGCAGCCAAGGGCTTACCTACGAGCAGTACTTC
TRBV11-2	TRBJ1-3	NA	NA	CASRTDRDSGNTIYF	TGTGCCAGCAGGACCGACAGAGACTCTGGAAACACCATATATTTT
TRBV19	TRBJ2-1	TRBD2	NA	CASRSTSANSYNEQFF	TGTGCCAGTAGAAGCACTAGCGCCAACTCCTACAATGAGCAGTTCTTC
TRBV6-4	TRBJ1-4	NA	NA	CASSRRKGTEKLFF	TGTGCCAGCAGCCGACGGAAGGGCACTGAAAAACTGTTTTTT
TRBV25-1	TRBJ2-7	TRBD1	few	CASSDSPGQGGEQYF	TGTGCCAGCAGCGATAGCCCGGGACAGGGGGGCGAGCAGTACTTC
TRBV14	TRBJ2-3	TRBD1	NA	CASSLQGAGTQYF	TGTGCCAGCAGCTTGCAGGGGGCAGGTACGCAGTATTTT
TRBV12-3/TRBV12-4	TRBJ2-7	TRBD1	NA	CASRVTGAYEQYF	TGTGCCAGCAGGGTGACAGGGGCCTACGAGCAGTACTTC
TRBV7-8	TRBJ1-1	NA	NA	CASSLAGWNAEAFF	TGTGCCAGCAGCTTAGCGGGGTGGAACGCTGAAGCTTTCTTT
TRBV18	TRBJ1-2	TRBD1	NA	CASSPDRESNGYTF	TGTGCCAGCTCACCCGACAGGGAGTCAAATGGCTACACCTTC
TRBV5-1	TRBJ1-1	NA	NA	CASSSTGNTEAFF	TGCGCCAGCAGCTCGACAGGGAACACTGAAGCTTTCTTT
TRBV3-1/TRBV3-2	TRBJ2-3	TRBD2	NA	CASSPRLAGGGDTQYF	TGTGCCAGCAGCCCGAGACTAGCGGGAGGAGGTGATACGCAGTATTTT
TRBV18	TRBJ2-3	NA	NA	CASSDRGDTQYF	TGTGCCAGCTCCGATAGGGGAGATACGCAGTATTTT
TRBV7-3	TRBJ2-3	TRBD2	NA	CASSLRAGGSDTQYF	TGTGCCAGCAGCTTAAGAGCGGGAGGGTCAGATACGCAGTATTTT
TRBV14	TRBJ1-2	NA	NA	CASSQELSGWRGYTF	TGTGCCAGCAGCCAAGAATTGTCAGGCTGGCGAGGCTACACCTTC
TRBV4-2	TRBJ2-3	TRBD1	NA	CASSQGDRGERDTQYF	TGTGCCAGCAGCCAAGGGGACAGGGGGGAGAGAGATACGCAGTATTTT
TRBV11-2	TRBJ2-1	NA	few	CASSSRITNEQFF	TGTGCCAGCAGCAGTAGGATAACCAATGAGCAGTTCTTC
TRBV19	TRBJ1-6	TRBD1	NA	CATTATGVATLHF	TGTGCCACCACGGCGACAGGGGTCGCCACCCTCCACTTT
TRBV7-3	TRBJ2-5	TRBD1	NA	CASSTGQGETQYF	TGTGCCAGCAGCACGGGACAGGGCGAGACCCAGTACTTC
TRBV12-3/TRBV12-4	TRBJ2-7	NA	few	CASSRTIYEQYF	TGTGCCAGCAGTAGGACAATCTACGAGCAGTACTTC
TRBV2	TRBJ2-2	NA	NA	CASTILQGSTGELFF	TGTGCCAGCACCATCCTACAGGGAAGCACCGGGGAGCTGTTTTTT
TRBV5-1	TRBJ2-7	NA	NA	CASSLGSPRYEQYF	TGCGCCAGCAGCTTGGGTTCGCCACGCTACGAGCAGTACTTC
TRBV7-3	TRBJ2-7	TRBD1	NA	CASSLNLGGQYEQYF	TGTGCCAGCAGCTTAAACCTAGGGGGCCAGTACGAGCAGTACTTC
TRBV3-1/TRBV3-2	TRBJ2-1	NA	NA	CASSEKLAHEQFF	TGTGCCAGCAGCGAAAAACTAGCCCATGAGCAGTTCTTC
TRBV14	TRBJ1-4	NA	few	CASSQIGSYEKLFF	TGTGCCAGCAGCCAGATAGGGTCCTACGAAAAACTGTTTTTT
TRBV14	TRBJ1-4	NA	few	CASSHQIEKLFF	TGTGCCAGCAGCCATCAGATTGAAAAACTGTTTTTT
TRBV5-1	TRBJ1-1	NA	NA	CASSLVANTEAFF	TGCGCCAGCAGCTTGGTGGCAAACACTGAAGCTTTCTTT
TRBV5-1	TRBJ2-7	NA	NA	CASRPSRSAYEQYF	TGCGCCAGCAGACCCTCCCGGTCCGCCTACGAGCAGTACTTC
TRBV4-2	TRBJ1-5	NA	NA	CASSQDLTGTPKGGNQPQHF	TGTGCCAGCAGCCAAGATCTGACGGGGACACCAAAGGGTGGCAATCAGCCCCAGCATTTT
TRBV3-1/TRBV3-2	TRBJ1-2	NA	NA	CASSRGGGSLLYGYTF	TGTGCCAGCAGCCGGGGAGGGGGGTCCCTTCTCTATGGCTACACCTTC
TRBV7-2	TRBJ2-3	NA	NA	CASSSPRNEGGTDTQYF	TGTGCCAGCAGCTCTCCCCGTAATGAGGGAGGCACAGATACGCAGTATTTT
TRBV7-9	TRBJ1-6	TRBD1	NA	CASSLATGGVRNSPLHF	TGTGCCAGCAGCTTAGCCACAGGGGGCGTGAGAAATTCACCCCTCCACTTT
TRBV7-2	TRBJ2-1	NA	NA	CASSFQNRPNEQFF	TGTGCCAGCAGCTTCCAGAACCGACCCAATGAGCAGTTCTTC
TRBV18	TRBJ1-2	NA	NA	CASSPTGLDYGYTF	TGTGCCAGCTCGCCTACAGGGCTTGACTATGGCTACACCTTC
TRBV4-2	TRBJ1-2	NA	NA	CASSQDQGYGYTF	TGTGCCAGCAGCCAAGATCAGGGGTATGGCTACACCTTC
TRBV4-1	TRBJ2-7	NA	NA	CASSQDRTVHYEQYF	TGCGCCAGCAGCCAAGACCGAACAGTACACTACGAGCAGTACTTC
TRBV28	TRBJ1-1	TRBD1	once	CASSFLDRVDPEAFF	TGTGCCAGCAGTTTCTTGGACAGGGTAGACCCTGAAGCTTTCTTT
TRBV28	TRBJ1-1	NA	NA	CASSLGSIGDTEAFF	TGTGCCAGCAGTCTCGGCTCCATAGGGGACACTGAAGCTTTCTTT
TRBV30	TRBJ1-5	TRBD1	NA	CAWRQGKSNQPQHF	TGTGCCTGGAGACAGGGGAAGAGCAATCAGCCCCAGCATTTT
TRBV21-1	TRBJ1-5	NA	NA	CASIPLKREDQPQHF	TGTGCCAGCATCCCCCTAAAGAGGGAGGATCAGCCCCAGCATTTT
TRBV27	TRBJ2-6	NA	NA	CASRAGVNSGANVLTF	TGTGCCAGCCGGGCAGGGGTGAACTCTGGGGCCAACGTCCTGACTTTC